This T cell receptor (beta chain) was sequenced during a study of T cells expressing NK-cell markers. On the study more broadly: Beta-chain profiling covered CD3+CD56+NKG2C+, CD3+CD56+NKG2C- and CD3+CD56-NKG2C+ sorted subsets.

Scientists made TCR beta cDNA using 5'RACE template switching with UMIs. Reanalyzing the 5' RACE reads, TCRdb keeps one entry per CDR3 protein, without DNA. The table lists about 430,000 distinct CDR3 sequences. This CDR3 has 12 amino acids. This chain links TRBV12-3 or TRBV12-4 with TRBJ1-5. Sequenced input: blood T cells: a sorted CD56 or NKG2C T cell subset, CD4+ or CD8+ T cells, or bulk PBMC T cells (not recorded which). The TCR originated in a woman aged 50 to 60 in good health. The CDR3 protein is CASSLSTGPQHF.